What follows are 28 T cell receptor beta chains derived from one specimen sequenced in a study of hypomethylating agent response in myelodysplastic syndrome. TCRdb keeps only in-frame clones here, not all; method: immunoSEQ multiplex PCR. The table has about 5,100 clones, approximately 82% seen once. The sample here was bone marrow, taken before or after starting hypomethylating agent treatment for myelodysplastic syndrome (not recorded which). The source is a human donor with myelodysplastic syndrome.

The chain joins TRBV30 to TRBJ2-5, with unresolved D. V was pared by 0 bases and J by 2 bases, with 7 bases between. The germline CDR1 and CDR2 sequences are GTSNPN and SVGIG (reference sequence). CDR3 length: 13 residues. CDR3: CAWSVARQETQYF. The CDR3 DNA reads TGTGCCTGGAGTGTAGCTCGACAAGAGACCCAGTACTTC.

Only one count was recorded for this clone. J is TRBJ1-4 and V is TRBV6-5, with TRBD1 matching 8 bases. The V segment lost 5 bases and the J segment 3 bases; nucleotides outside the gene matches: 2. CDR1 is MNHEY and CDR2 is SVGAGI in the germline V gene. The CDR3 runs to 14 residues. CDR3 sequence (DNA): TGTGCCAGCAGTCAGGGGGCTTCTAATGAAAAACTGTTTTTT. Amino acids: CASSQGASNEKLFF.

The rearrangement uses TRBV4-3 and TRBJ2-1; TRBD2 aligns across 7 bases. This CDR3 contains 17 residues. V was clipped by 4 bases and J by 0 bases; unmatched bases: 9. CDR1 and CDR2 from the germline V gene are LGHNA and YSLEER. The CDR3 DNA reads as TGCGCCAGCAGCCCCCGACTAGCTACCTTCTCCTACAATGAGCAGTTCTTC. Amino acid sequence: CASSPRLATFSYNEQFF.

The V and J genes are TRBV11-3 and TRBJ2-5; 16 bases line up with TRBD2. The CDR3 is 18 residues long. The V gene's germline CDR1 is SGHNT and CDR2 YENEEA. Trimming removed 4 bases from V and 5 bases from J; junction bases left unmatched: 10. DNA of the CDR3: TGTGCCAGCAGCTCTTTCGGGACTAGCGGGGGGGCTCATGAGACCCAGTACTTC. Residues: CASSSFGTSGGAHETQYF.

The chain has TRBV7-6 and TRBJ2-7; maybe TRBD2 (6 bases). Trimming shortened V by 4 bases and J by 6 bases, and 19 bases separated the two germline ends. CDR1 and CDR2 from the germline V gene are SGHVS and FNYEAQ. This CDR3 is built from 15 residues. CDR3 nucleotide sequence: TGTGCCAGCAGCTCCGTAGGTCAGGGAGGCAGCGAGCAGTACTTC. This codes for CASSSVGQGGSEQYF.

J is TRBJ2-7 and V is TRBV6-6; D is ambiguous. V dropped 4 bases and J dropped 3 bases, with 4 bases sitting between them. Germline-derived CDR1 and CDR2 are MNHNY and SVGAGI (reference sequence). This CDR3 spans 11 amino acids. In DNA, the CDR3 is TGTGCCAGCAGTTCGGACTACGAGCAGTACTTC. It codes for CASSSDYEQYF.

The J gene is TRBJ1-5, the V gene TRBV7-2; 8 bases match TRBD1. The CDR3 contains 15 residues. The ends lost 6 bases at V and 2 bases at J; junction bases unmatched: 6. From germline, CDR1 is SGHTA and CDR2 FQGNSA. CDR3 in DNA: TGTGCCAGCAGTAGGACAGGGATGGGCAATCAGCCCCAGCATTTT. It is translated as CASSRTGMGNQPQHF.

This clone appeared a few times. The chain combines TRBV18 with TRBJ1-2; tentative D call: TRBD1 (5 bases). The V and J ends lost 4 bases and 3 bases respectively, with 12 bases between them. Germline V lookup: CDR1 KGHSH, CDR2 LQKENI. CDR3 length: 14 residues. The CDR3: CASSQRGVDYGYTF. The CDR3 DNA reads as TGTGCCAGCTCACAGAGGGGTGTGGACTATGGCTACACCTTC.

The chain joins TRBV19 to TRBJ2-7, with 15 bases aligning to TRBD2. With V trimmed by 4 bases and J by 3 bases, 19 bases remained unmatched. There are 21 residues in the CDR3. Germline loops: CDR1 LNHDA, CDR2 SQIVND (reference sequence). CDR3 residues: CASSTQILGSGTSGGYYEQYF. The CDR3 coding sequence is TGTGCCAGTAGTACCCAGATTTTAGGATCCGGGACTAGCGGGGGGTACTACGAGCAGTACTTC.

The chain recombines TRBV5-8 with TRBJ2-3; 8 positions agree with TRBD2. The V and J ends lost 6 bases and 3 bases, in that order; junction bases with no gene match: 12. CDR3 length: 16 amino acids. The germline CDR1 and CDR2 sequences are SGHTS and YDEGEE. The CDR3 spells CASTFSDSGVTDTQYF. CDR3 DNA: TGTGCCAGCACCTTTTCGGATAGCGGGGTTACAGATACGCAGTATTTT.

The V gene is TRBV5-4, the J gene TRBJ2-7, with D possibly TRBD2 on 7 matching bases. Looked up from germline, CDR1 is SGHNT and CDR2 is YYREEE (reference sequence). There are 14 residues in the CDR3. Trimming left V 1 base short and J 4 bases short, with 12 bases between. The CDR3 nucleotides are TGTGCCAGCAGCTTGAGGGGAGGGGGGTACGAGCAGTACTTC. Protein sequence: CASSLRGGGYEQYF.

This rearrangement joins TRBV6-6 to TRBJ1-5; TRBD1 is a possible D gene (6 bases). The germline V gene encodes CDR1 MNHNY and CDR2 SVGAGI (reference sequence). With 2 bases removed from V and 7 bases from J, the gap between germline ends came to 9 bases. The length of the CDR3 is 13 residues. CDR3 DNA: TGTGCCAGCAGTTACGAGGGGGTGCAGCCCCAGCATTTT. Its translation is CASSYEGVQPQHF.

V and J are TRBV6-6 and TRBJ1-4; D gene unclear. The V gene's germline CDR1 is MNHNY and CDR2 SVGAGI (reference sequence). V lost 6 bases and J 1 base, leaving 3 bases between the germline ends. CDR3 length: 12 residues. Written as DNA, the CDR3 is TGTGCCAGCAGGGGAACTAATGAAAAACTGTTTTTT. Translated: CASRGTNEKLFF.

The rearrangement joins TRBV9 to TRBJ2-7; 12 bases map to TRBD2. The CDR3 consists of 16 residues. Looked up from germline, CDR1 is SGDLS and CDR2 is YYNGEE. Trimming removed 2 bases from V and 4 bases from J; junction bases left unmatched: 7. In DNA, the CDR3 is TGTGCCAGCAGCGTTTCGACTAGCGGGGGACCATACGAGCAGTACTTC. This codes for CASSVSTSGGPYEQYF.

This chain links TRBV7-3 with TRBJ2-7; the D call may be TRBD1 or TRBD2 (5 bases each). Trimming took off 5 bases at V and 6 bases at J, with 17 bases between the two ends. Germline V gives CDR1 SGHTA, CDR2 FQGTGA. The CDR3 totals 14 residues. Here the CDR3 reads CASSPTGRAGEQYF. The DNA of the CDR3 is TGTGCCAGCAGCCCAACCGGCAGGGCGGGCGAGCAGTACTTC.

This sequence joins TRBV9 and TRBJ1-1; TRBD1 agrees at 7 bases. The germline gives CDR1 SGDLS, CDR2 YYNGEE. The CDR3 spans 16 residues. Unmatched junction bases numbered 10, after V lost 1 base and J lost 4 bases. The CDR3 protein is CASSVPGGGAGTEAFF. In DNA, the CDR3 is TGTGCCAGCAGCGTACCAGGGGGGGGCGCCGGCACTGAAGCTTTCTTT.

The rearrangement links TRBV10-1 to TRBJ2-1; D not certain. Germline loops: CDR1 WNHNN, CDR2 SYGVQD (reference sequence). The CDR3 is made up of 15 amino acids. V dropped 7 bases and J dropped 0 bases, with 13 bases sitting between them. The CDR3 reads CASMPSASSYNEQFF. Written as DNA, the CDR3 is TGCGCCAGCATGCCCTCCGCGAGCTCCTACAATGAGCAGTTCTTC.

With regard to this clone: Compared with germline, one end of the junction differs, possibly owing to a read error. The rearrangement links TRBV7-7 to TRBJ1-6, with D possibly matching TRBD1 (6 bases). Germline V gene sequence: CDR1 SSHAT, CDR2 FNYEAQ (reference sequence). The CDR3 is 15 amino acids. DNA of the CDR3: TGTGCTAGCAGCCGGGCCAGGGGCTATAATTCACCCCTCCACTTT. Translated: CASSRARGYNSPLHF.

This clone came up a few times. The chain joins TRBV19 to TRBJ2-7, with a weak D call TRBD1 (6 bases). Germline CDR1 LNHDA, CDR2 SQIVND (reference sequence). This CDR3 comprises 15 residues. Trimming left V 5 bases short and J 3 bases short, with 17 bases between. The CDR3 sequence is CASSGGRAKLYEQYF. CDR3 coding DNA: TGTGCCAGTAGTGGGGGCCGGGCCAAGCTCTACGAGCAGTACTTC.

This clone was seen only once. The V and J genes are TRBV7-2 and TRBJ1-1, with D unclear. Per germline, CDR1 SGHTA and CDR2 FQGNSA. The CDR3 sequence is 13 residues long. The V end lost 4 bases, the J end lost 1 base, and 7 bases lay between the germline ends. The CDR3 loop is CASSSGWNTEAFF. As DNA, the CDR3 is TGTGCCAGCAGCTCGGGCTGGAACACTGAAGCTTTCTTT.

By share, this clone counts as large. The chain has TRBV19 and TRBJ1-1; D is ambiguous. V was shortened by 3 bases and J by 1 base, with 6 bases between the two germline ends. Per the germline V gene, CDR1 is LNHDA and CDR2 is SQIVND (reference sequence). The CDR3 runs 13 residues. This CDR3 reads CASSMGRNTEAFF. In DNA, the CDR3 is TGTGCCAGTAGTATGGGGAGGAACACTGAAGCTTTCTTT.

The J gene is TRBJ1-3, the V gene TRBV7-9, with 8 bases fitting TRBD1. Germline-derived CDR1 and CDR2 are SEHNR and FQNEAQ (reference sequence). The J segment lost 0 bases and the V segment lost 5 bases, leaving 6 bases of the junction unmatched. The CDR3 extends over 16 amino acids. This CDR3 reads CASSRTGLSSGNTIYF. The CDR3 DNA reads TGTGCCAGCAGCAGGACAGGGCTGAGCTCTGGAAACACCATATATTTT.

This clone was counted between two and nine times. The V gene is TRBV6-4, the J gene TRBJ2-3; D might be TRBD1 or TRBD2, each matching 6 bases. Trimming cost V 4 bases and J 2 bases, with 7 bases left between them. Germline CDR1 is MRHNA and CDR2 is SNTAGT. CDR3 length: 13 amino acids. CDR3 nucleotide sequence: TGTGCCAGCAGTGGGGGGGCCACAGATACGCAGTATTTT. Its protein product is CASSGGATDTQYF.

The J gene is TRBJ1-1, the V gene TRBV7-2; the D is unclear. Germline values: CDR1 SGHTA, CDR2 FQGNSA. V gave up 5 bases and J gave up 11 bases, with 15 bases separating them. The CDR3 extends over 12 amino acids. CDR3 sequence: CASSRIQEKAFF. For the CDR3, the DNA is TGTGCCAGCAGCCGCATCCAAGAAAAGGCTTTCTTT.

The rearrangement uses TRBV7-2 and TRBJ2-7; possibly TRBD2 for D (5 bases). Trimming shortened V by 6 bases and J by 1 base, and 10 bases separated the two germline ends. The germline V gene encodes CDR1 SGHTA and CDR2 FQGNSA. This CDR3 comprises 13 residues. The CDR3 sequence is CASRRVGSYEQYF. CDR3 nucleotides: TGTGCCAGCAGGAGGGTGGGATCCTACGAGCAGTACTTC.

The chain joins TRBV5-6 to TRBJ2-2, with D possibly matching TRBD1 (5 bases). CDR3 length equals 14 residues. Trimming removed 4 bases from V and 2 bases from J, with 9 bases in between. Per the germline V gene, CDR1 is SGHDT and CDR2 is YYEEEE. The CDR3 DNA sequence: TGTGCCAGCAGCCTAGGGGTCAACACCGGGGAGCTGTTTTTT. Amino acids: CASSLGVNTGELFF.

The V and J genes are TRBV11-3 and TRBJ1-1, with D perhaps TRBD1 (5 bases). This CDR3 is 15 amino acids long. Trimming took off 5 bases at V and 2 bases at J, with 15 bases between the two ends. Germline CDR1 and CDR2: SGHNT and YENEEA. The CDR3 spells CASSRGGLGNTEAFF. The CDR3 DNA sequence: TGTGCCAGCAGCCGGGGGGGACTGGGAAACACTGAAGCTTTCTTT.

V gene TRBV7-2 combines with J gene TRBJ2-7, with D hard to call. V was clipped by 3 bases and J by 1 base, with 10 bases between them. Germline V gene sequence: CDR1 SGHTA, CDR2 FQGNSA. This CDR3 is 14 amino acids long. In DNA, the CDR3 is TGTGCCAGCAGCTTCTCCCCCGTATCCTACGAGCAGTACTTC. Encoded protein: CASSFSPVSYEQYF. The full variable domain, with the rest looked up from reference TRBV7-2 and TRBJ2-7, is GAGVSQSPSNKVTEKGKDVELRCDPISGHTALYWYRQSLGQGLEFLIYFQGNSAPDKSGLPSDRFSAERTGGSVSTLTIQRTQQEDSAVYLCASSFSPVSYEQYFGPGTRLTVT.